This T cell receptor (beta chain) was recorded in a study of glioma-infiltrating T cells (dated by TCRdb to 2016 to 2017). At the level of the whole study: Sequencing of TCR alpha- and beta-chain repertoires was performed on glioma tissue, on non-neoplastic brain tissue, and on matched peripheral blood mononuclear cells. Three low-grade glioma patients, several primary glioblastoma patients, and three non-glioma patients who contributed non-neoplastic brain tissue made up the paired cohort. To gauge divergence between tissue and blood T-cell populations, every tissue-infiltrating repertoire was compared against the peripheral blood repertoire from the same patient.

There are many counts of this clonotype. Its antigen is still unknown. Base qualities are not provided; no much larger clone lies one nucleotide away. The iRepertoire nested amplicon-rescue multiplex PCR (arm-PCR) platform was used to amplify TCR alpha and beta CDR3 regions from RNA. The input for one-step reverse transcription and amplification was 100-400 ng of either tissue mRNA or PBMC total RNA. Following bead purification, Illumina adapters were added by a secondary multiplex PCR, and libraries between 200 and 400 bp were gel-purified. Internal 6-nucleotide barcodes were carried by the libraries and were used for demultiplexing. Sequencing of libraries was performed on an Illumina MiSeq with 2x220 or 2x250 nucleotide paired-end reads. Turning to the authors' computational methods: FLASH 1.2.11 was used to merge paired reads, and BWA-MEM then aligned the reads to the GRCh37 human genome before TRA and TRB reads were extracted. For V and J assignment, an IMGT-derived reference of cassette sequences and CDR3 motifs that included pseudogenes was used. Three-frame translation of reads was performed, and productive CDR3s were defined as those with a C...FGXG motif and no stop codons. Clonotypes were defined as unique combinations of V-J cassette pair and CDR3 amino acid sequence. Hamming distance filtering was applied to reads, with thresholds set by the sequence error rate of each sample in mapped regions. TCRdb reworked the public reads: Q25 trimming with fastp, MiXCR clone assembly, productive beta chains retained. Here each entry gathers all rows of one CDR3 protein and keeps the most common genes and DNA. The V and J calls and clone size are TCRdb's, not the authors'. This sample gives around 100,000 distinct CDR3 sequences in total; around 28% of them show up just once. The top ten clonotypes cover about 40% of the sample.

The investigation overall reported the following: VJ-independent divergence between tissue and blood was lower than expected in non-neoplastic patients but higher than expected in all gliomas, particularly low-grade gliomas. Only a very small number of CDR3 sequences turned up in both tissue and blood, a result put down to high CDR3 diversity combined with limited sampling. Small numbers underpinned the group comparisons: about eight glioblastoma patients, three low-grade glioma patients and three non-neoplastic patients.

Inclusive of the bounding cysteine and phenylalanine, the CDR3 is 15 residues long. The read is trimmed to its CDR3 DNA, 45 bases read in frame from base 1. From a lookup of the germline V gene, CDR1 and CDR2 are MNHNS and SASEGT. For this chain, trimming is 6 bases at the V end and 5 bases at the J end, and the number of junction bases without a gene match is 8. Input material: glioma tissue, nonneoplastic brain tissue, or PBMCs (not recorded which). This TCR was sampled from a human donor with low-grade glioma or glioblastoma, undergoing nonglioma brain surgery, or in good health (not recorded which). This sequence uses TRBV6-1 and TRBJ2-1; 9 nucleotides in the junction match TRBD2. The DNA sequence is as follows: TGTGCCAGCAGGGCCGCGGGGGGGCCCCACAATGAGCAGTTCTTC. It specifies CASRAAGGPHNEQFF.